These T cell receptor beta chains were read from a single sample in a study of a mutant IDH1 vaccine in newly diagnosed glioma. TCRdb's table, derived via immunoSEQ multiplex PCR, lists solely in-frame clones and lacks some. Counted here are more than 30,000 clones, 90% occurring once; the ten biggest clones make up less than 25%. Their antigens remain unidentified. Sequences were derived from PBMCs, sampled from a glioma patient whose treatment included an IDH1 peptide vaccine. These receptors were taken from a man younger than 30 with glioma. CDR3s include the opening cysteine and the closing phenylalanine or tryptophan. Not every row has a clone size; where given, it reads once, few, many or a size class.

TRBV6-5	NA	15	CASSYSLGWDGPQHF
TRBV5-1	NA	15	CASSWTTGTENEAFF
TRBV10-2	NA	14	CASSEGPGLYEQYF
TRBV6-5	NA	14	CASSYSRQGSGYTF
TRBV25-1	NA	16	CASSEEGGSIPAEQFF
TRBV6-6	few	13	CASSDRESEKLFF
TRBV7-2	NA	13	CASSLRGAEGYTF
TRBV29-1	NA	13	CSVESQGGSGYTF
TRBV10-2	NA	13	CASSARSPPEAFF
TRBV5-1	NA	14	CASSFGGRAYEQYF
TRBV6-1	NA	14	CAGSPGQANQPQHF
TRBV7-8	once	17	CASSLSITGIGYNEQFF
TRBV5-1	NA	15	CASSLGTSGAYEQYF
TRBV7-2	NA	13	CASSSGGGYGYTF
TRBV10-3	NA	15	CAISREGTGFEKLFF
TRBV30	NA	16	CAWSGFRGGAGNTIYF
TRBV6-6	NA	12	CASSRDNQPQHF
TRBV6-5	NA	13	CASSYGQNTEAFF
TRBV29-1	NA	12	CSVRNRGTEAFF
TRBV2	medium-sized	13	CASSDESYNEQFF
TRBV6-1	NA	14	CASSEGPARNTIYF
TRBV30	NA	14	CAWSVGQGRSEQYF
TRBV6-6	NA	15	CASSPPGTGSYGYTF
TRBV5-4	NA	17	CASSSGLAGGYYNEQFF
TRBV6-1	NA	10	CASTLETQYF
TRBV5-1	NA	15	CASSLLEGRVDGYTF
TRBV10-3	NA	15	CAISEGVNSNQPQHF
TRBV28	NA	17	CASSLVGNRELNQPQHF
TRBV30	NA	12	CAWSRANTEAFF
TRBV6-6	NA	14	CASSYGTNTDTQYF
TRBV7-8	NA	14	CASSLAQGSTEAFF
TRBV5-4	NA	16	CASSRDYRMNTGELFF
TRBV6-6	NA	15	CASSYSNSQIDEQFF
TRBV15	NA	12	CATSRDLQPQHF
TRBV30	NA	15	CAWSRQGATNEKLFF
TRBV9	NA	13	CASSLTPTASYTF
TRBV30	once	10	CAGGGYGYTF
TRBV6-6	NA	16	CASRQRGTRSGNTIYF
TRBV2	NA	15	CASSEGGAGYQPQHF
TRBV7-2	NA	15	CASSLAASGWYEQYF
TRBV29-1	NA	14	CSVDGPSSYNEQFF
TRBV11-2	NA	14	CASSFSLAGNEQFF
TRBV4-1	NA	18	CASSQESMGSESYNEQFF
TRBV7-2	NA	14	CASSTGRGNQPQHF
TRBV4-1	NA	14	CASSQETGNTEAFF
TRBV29-1	NA	14	CSVAAGDGNQPQHF
TRBV14	NA	13	CASSQETYNEQFF
TRBV30	NA	14	CALNPVHRPYEQYF
TRBV23-1	NA	14	CASSRQYMDTEAFF
TRBV7-3	NA	14	CASSPGHTNGELFF
TRBV6-1	NA	14	CASSDFSTTEKLFF
TRBV19	NA	12	CASSWVNTEAFF
TRBV14	NA	17	CASSQDQGVRGVETQYF
TRBV5-6	NA	15	CASSLLAGGPNTQYF
TRBV29-1	NA	13	CSVEIIRGTEAFF